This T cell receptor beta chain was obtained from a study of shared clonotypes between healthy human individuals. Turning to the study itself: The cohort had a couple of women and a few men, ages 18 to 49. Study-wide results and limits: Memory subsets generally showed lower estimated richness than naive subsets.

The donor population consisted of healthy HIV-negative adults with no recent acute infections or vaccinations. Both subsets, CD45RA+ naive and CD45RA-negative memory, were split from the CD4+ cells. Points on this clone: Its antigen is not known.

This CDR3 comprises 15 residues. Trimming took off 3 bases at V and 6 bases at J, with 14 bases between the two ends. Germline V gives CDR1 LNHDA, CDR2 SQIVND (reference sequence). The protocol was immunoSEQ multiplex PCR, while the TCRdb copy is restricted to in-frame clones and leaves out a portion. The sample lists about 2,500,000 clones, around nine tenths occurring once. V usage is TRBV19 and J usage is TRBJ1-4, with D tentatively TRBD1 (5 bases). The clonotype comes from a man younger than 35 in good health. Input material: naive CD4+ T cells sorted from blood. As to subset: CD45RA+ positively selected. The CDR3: CASSILQGSDEKLFF. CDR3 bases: TGTGCCAGTAGTATCCTGCAGGGATCGGATGAAAAACTGTTTTTT.